The 3 T cell receptor beta chains in this list originate from one sample, sequenced in a study of blood T cells in healthy people across ages. The authors ran a second PCR of roughly 6 to 12 cycles using a sample-barcoded 5' primer and a J-beta primer mix. TCRdb re-derived calls from the 5' RACE reads in MiXCR, one entry per CDR3 protein. The table lists about 1,400,000 distinct CDR3 sequences, 59% of them singletons. The sequenced sample was blood. Receptor source: a man aged 18-30 years in good health.

The rearrangement uses TRBV12-3 or TRBV12-4 and TRBJ2-1; D might be TRBD1 (6 bases). The germline V and J ends were trimmed by 7 bases and 5 bases, with 15 bases remaining between them. CDR3 length equals 14 residues. The CDR3 region has the DNA TGTGCCAGCAAACCCGGGACATACCACAATGAGCAGTTCTTC. It translates to CASKPGTYHNEQFF.

The V and J genes are TRBV2 and TRBJ1-5, with 7 bases identical to TRBD1. CDR1 and CDR2 from the germline V gene are SNHLY and FYNNEI. CDR3 size: 16 residues. Trimming removed 7 bases from V and 0 bases from J; junction bases left unmatched: 9. The CDR3 DNA sequence: TGTGCCAGCAAGAGGACAGGCTTTAATAGCAATCAGCCCCAGCATTTT. Protein: CASKRTGFNSNQPQHF.

V usage is TRBV29-1 and J usage is TRBJ1-2; no clear D. Deletions cut 0 bases from V and 1 base from J, with 9 bases between. Germline-derived CDR1 and CDR2 are SQVTM and ANQGSEA. The CDR3 has 14 amino acids. The CDR3 sequence is CSVEDGGFNYGYTF. The CDR3 DNA reads as TGCAGCGTTGAAGATGGCGGGTTTAACTATGGCTACACCTTC. The full variable domain, completed using reference TRBV29-1 and TRBJ1-2, is SAVISQKPSRDICQRGTSLTIQCQVDSQVTMMFWYRQQPGQSLTLIATANQGSEATYESGFVIDKFPISRPNLTFSTLTVSNMSPEDSSIYLCSVEDGGFNYGYTFGSGTRLTVV.